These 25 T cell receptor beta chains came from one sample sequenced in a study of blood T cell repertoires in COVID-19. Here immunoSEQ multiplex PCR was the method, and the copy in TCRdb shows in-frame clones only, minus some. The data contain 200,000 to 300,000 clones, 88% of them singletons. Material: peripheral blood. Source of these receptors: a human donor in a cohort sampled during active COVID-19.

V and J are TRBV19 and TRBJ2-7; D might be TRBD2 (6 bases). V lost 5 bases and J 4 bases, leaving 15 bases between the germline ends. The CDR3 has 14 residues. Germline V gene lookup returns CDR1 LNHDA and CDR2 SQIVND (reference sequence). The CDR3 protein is CASSLRLASYEQYF. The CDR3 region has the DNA TGTGCCAGTAGTTTACGGCTAGCGAGTTACGAGCAGTACTTC.

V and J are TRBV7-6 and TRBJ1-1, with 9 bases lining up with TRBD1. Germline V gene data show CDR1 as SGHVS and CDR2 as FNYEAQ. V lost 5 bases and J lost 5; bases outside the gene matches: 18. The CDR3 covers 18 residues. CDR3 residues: CASSPSRDRVSSSTEAFF. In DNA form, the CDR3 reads TGTGCCAGCAGCCCGAGCCGGGACAGGGTTTCGAGTAGTACTGAAGCTTTCTTT.

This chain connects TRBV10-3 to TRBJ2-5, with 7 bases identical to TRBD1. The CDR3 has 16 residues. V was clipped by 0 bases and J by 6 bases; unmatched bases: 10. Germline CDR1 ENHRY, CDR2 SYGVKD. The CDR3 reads CAISESKGQAIKTQYF. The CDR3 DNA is TGTGCCATCAGTGAGTCGAAAGGACAGGCTATCAAGACCCAGTACTTC.

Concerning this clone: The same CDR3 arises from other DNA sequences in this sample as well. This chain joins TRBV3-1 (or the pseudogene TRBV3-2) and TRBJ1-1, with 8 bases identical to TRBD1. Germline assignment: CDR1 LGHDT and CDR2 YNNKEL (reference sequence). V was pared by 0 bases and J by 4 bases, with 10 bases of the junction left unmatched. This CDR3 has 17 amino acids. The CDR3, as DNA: TGTGCCAGCAGCCAAGACCAAACAGGGGGTCGAGGCACTGAAGCTTTCTTT. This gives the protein CASSQDQTGGRGTEAFF.

This chain's CDR3 is CASSRTGLDTEAFF. CDR3 nucleotides: TGTGCCAGCAGTCGAACAGGGTTAGACACTGAAGCTTTCTTT. The gene calls are TRBV28 and TRBJ1-1, with a weak D call TRBD1 (6 bases). CDR3 length equals 14 residues. CDR1 and CDR2 (germline): MDHEN, SYDVKM. V dropped 5 bases and J dropped 3 bases, with 13 bases sitting between them.

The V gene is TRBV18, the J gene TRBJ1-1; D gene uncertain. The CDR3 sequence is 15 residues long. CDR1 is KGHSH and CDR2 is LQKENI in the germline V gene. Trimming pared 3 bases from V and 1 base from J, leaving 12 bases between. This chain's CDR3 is CASSPDGRENTEAFF. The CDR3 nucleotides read TGTGCCAGCTCACCCGACGGACGGGAGAACACTGAAGCTTTCTTT.

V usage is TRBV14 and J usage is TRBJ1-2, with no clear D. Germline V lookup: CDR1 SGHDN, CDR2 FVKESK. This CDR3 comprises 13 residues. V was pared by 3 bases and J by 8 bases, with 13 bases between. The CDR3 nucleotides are TGTGCCAGCAGCCATGGTGTTGAGTTCGGCTACACCTTC. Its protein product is CASSHGVEFGYTF.

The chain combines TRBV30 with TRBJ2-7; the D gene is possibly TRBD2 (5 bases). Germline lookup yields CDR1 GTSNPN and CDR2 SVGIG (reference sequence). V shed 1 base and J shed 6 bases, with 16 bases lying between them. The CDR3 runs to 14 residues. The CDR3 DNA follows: TGTGCCTGGAGTGAGGTGTTGAGGGAGTCCGAGCAGTACTTC. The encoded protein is CAWSEVLRESEQYF.

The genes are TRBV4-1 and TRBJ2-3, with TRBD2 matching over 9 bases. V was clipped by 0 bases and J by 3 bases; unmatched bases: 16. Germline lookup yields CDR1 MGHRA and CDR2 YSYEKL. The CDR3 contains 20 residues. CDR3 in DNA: TGCGCCAGCAGCCAAGACATTTTAGAGTCCCTAGCGGGGACGACAGATACGCAGTATTTT. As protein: CASSQDILESLAGTTDTQYF.

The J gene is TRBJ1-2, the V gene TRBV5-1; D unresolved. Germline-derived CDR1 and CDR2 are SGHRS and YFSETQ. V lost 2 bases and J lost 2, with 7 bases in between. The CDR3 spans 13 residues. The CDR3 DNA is TGCGCCAGCAGCTTCCAACAAAACTATGGCTACACCTTC. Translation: CASSFQQNYGYTF.

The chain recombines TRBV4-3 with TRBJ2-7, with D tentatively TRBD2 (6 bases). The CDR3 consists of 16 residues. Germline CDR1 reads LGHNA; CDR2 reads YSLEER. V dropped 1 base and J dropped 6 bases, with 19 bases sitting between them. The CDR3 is CASSQAVGGRRREQYF. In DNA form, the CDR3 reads TGCGCCAGCAGCCAAGCGGTGGGGGGTCGACGGCGCGAGCAGTACTTC.

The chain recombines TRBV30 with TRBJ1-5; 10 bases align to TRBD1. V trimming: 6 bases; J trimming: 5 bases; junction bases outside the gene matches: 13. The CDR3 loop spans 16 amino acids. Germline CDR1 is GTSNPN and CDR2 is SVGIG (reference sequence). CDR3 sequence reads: CACNRETGGRDQPQHF. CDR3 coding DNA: TGTGCCTGCAACCGAGAGACAGGGGGCAGGGATCAGCCCCAGCATTTT.

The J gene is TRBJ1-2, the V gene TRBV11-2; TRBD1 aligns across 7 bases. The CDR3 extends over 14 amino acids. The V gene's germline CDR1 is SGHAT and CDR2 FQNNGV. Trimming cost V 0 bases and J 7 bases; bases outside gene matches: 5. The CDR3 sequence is CASSLDATGFGYTF. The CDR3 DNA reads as TGTGCCAGCAGCTTAGACGCGACAGGGTTTGGCTACACCTTC.

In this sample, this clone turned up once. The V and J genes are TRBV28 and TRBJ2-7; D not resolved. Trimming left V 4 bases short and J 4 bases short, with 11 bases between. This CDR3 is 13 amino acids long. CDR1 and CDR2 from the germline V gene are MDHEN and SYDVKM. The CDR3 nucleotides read TGTGCCAGCAGTTCCCATCCCAATTACGAGCAGTACTTC. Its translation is CASSSHPNYEQYF.

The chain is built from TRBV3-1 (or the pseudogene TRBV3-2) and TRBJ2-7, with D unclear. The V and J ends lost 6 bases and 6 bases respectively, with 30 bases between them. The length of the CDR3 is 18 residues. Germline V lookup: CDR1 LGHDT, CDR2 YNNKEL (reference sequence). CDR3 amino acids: CASSLRPTSLTRPGEQYF. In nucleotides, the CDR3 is TGTGCCAGCAGTCTACGCCCCACATCTTTGACACGGCCCGGCGAGCAGTACTTC.

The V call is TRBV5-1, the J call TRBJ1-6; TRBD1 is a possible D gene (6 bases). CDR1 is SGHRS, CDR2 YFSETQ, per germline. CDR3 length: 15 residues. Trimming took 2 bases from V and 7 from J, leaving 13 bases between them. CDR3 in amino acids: CASSFRDTQNSPLHF. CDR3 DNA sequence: TGCGCCAGCAGCTTCCGGGACACCCAAAATTCACCCCTCCACTTT.

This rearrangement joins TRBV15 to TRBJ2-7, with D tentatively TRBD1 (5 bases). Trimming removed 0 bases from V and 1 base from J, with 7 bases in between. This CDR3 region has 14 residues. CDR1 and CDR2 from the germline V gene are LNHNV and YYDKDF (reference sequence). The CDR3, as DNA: TGTGCCACCAGCAGAGAAAGGACATCCTACGAGCAGTACTTC. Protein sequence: CATSRERTSYEQYF.

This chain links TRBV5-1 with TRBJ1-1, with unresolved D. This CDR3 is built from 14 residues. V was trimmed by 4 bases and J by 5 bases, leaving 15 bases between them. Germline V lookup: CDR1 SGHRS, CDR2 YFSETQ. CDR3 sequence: CASSPTNYKTEAFF. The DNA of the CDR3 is TGCGCCAGCAGCCCCACAAACTATAAGACTGAAGCTTTCTTT.

The CDR3: CASRDRGRYEQFF. CDR3 nucleotide sequence: TGTGCCAGCAGGGACAGGGGGAGGTATGAGCAGTTCTTC. The chain is built from TRBV12-3 or TRBV12-4 and TRBJ2-1; 10 bases are a match to TRBD1. The CDR3 covers 13 residues. Unmatched junction bases numbered 4, after V lost 6 bases and J lost 8 bases.

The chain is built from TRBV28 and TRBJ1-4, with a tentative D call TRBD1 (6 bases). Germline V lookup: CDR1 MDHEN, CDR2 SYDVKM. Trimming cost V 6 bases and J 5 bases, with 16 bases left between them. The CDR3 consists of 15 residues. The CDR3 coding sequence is TGTGCCAGCAGGAGCCCAGGGGAAGAAAATGAAAAACTGTTTTTT. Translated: CASRSPGEENEKLFF. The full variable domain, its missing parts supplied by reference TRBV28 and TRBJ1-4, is DVKVTQSSRYLVKRTGEKVFLECVQDMDHENMFWYRQDPGLGLRLIYFSYDVKMKEKGDIPEGYSVSREKKERFSLILESASTNQTSMYLCASRSPGEENEKLFFGSGTQLSVL.

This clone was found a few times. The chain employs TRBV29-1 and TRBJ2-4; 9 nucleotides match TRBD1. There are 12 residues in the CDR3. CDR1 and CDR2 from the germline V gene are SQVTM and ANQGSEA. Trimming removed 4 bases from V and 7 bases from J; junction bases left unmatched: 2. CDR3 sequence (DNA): TGCAGCGTTGTACAGGGGGCGAACATTCAGTACTTC. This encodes CSVVQGANIQYF.

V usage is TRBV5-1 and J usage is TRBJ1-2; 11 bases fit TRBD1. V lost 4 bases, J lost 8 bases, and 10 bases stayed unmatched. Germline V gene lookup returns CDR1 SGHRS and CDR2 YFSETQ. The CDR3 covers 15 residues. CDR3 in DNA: TGCGCCAGCAGCGCCGGTGGACAGGGGGCTTTGGGCTACACCTTC. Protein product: CASSAGGQGALGYTF.

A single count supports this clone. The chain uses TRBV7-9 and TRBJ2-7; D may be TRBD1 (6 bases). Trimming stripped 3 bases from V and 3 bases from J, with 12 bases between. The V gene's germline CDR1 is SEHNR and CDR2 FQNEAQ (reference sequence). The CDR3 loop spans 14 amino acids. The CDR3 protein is CASSFGQTYYEQYF. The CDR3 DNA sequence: TGTGCCAGCAGCTTTGGACAGACGTACTACGAGCAGTACTTC.

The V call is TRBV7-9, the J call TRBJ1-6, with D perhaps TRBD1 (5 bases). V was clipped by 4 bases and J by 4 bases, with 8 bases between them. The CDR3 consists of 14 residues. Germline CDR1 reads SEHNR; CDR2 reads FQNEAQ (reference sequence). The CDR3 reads CASSSSGYNSPLHF. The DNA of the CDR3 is TGTGCCAGCAGCTCGTCAGGGTATAATTCACCCCTCCACTTT.

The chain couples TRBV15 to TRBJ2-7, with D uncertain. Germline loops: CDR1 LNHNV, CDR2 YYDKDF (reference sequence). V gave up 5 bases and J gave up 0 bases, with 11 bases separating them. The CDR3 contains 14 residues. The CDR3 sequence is CATSSRGVSYEQYF. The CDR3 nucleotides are TGTGCCACCAGCTCCCGCGGCGTCTCCTACGAGCAGTACTTC.